This T cell receptor beta chain was identified during a study of T cell responses to AZD1222 COVID-19 vaccine. General study points: Donors in the cohort were predominantly white British and more often female, and clonal diversity was possibly underestimated. The span of vaccine-associated CD4 TCRs extended across spike, with dominance at 160-218 and 743-854.

Note on this clone: Its antigen is not known.

Repertoires were generated with immunoSEQ multiplex PCR, while TCRdb's copy carries only in-frame clones and drops some. The table lists 150,000 to 160,000 clones, about 85% of them singletons. The length of the CDR3 is 13 residues. From germline, CDR1 is SEHNR and CDR2 FQNEAQ (reference sequence). V was trimmed by 5 bases and J by 3 bases, leaving 7 bases between them. The clonotype originates from an adult in good health. The starting material was peripheral blood, obtained on day 0 of AZD1222 vaccination. This chain connects TRBV7-9 to TRBJ2-2, with no clear D. CDR3 coding DNA: TGTGCCAGCAGCCGAGAACACACCGGGGAGCTGTTTTTT. Protein product: CASSREHTGELFF.